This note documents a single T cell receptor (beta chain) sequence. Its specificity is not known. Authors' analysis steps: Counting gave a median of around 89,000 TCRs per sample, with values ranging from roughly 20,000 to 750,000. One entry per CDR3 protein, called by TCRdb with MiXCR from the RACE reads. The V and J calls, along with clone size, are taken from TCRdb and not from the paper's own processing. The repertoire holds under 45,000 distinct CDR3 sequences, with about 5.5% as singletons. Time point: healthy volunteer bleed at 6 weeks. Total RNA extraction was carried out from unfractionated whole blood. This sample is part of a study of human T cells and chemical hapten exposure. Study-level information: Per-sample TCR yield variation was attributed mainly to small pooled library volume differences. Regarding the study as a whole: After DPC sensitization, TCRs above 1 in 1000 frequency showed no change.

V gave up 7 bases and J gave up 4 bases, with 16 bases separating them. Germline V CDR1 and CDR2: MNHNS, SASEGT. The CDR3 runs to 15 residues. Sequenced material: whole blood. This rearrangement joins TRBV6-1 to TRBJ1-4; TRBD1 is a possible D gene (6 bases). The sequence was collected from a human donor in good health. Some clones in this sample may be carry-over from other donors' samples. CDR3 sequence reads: CASISQGLSNEKLFF. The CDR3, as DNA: TGTGCCAGCATAAGTCAGGGGCTGAGTAATGAAAAACTGTTTTTT.